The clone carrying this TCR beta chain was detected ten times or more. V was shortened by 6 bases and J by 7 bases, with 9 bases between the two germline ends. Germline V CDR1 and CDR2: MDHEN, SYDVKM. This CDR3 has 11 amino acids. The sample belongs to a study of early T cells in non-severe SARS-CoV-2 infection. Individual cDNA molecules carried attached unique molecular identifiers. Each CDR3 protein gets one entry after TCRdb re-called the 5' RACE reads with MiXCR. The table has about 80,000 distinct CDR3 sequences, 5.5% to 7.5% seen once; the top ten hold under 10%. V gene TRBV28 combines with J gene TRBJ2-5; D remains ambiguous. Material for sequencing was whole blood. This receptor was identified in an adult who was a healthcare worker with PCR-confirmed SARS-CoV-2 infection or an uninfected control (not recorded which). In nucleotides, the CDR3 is TGTGCCAGCAGCCTGCTGTGGACCCAGTACTTC. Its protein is CASSLLWTQYF.